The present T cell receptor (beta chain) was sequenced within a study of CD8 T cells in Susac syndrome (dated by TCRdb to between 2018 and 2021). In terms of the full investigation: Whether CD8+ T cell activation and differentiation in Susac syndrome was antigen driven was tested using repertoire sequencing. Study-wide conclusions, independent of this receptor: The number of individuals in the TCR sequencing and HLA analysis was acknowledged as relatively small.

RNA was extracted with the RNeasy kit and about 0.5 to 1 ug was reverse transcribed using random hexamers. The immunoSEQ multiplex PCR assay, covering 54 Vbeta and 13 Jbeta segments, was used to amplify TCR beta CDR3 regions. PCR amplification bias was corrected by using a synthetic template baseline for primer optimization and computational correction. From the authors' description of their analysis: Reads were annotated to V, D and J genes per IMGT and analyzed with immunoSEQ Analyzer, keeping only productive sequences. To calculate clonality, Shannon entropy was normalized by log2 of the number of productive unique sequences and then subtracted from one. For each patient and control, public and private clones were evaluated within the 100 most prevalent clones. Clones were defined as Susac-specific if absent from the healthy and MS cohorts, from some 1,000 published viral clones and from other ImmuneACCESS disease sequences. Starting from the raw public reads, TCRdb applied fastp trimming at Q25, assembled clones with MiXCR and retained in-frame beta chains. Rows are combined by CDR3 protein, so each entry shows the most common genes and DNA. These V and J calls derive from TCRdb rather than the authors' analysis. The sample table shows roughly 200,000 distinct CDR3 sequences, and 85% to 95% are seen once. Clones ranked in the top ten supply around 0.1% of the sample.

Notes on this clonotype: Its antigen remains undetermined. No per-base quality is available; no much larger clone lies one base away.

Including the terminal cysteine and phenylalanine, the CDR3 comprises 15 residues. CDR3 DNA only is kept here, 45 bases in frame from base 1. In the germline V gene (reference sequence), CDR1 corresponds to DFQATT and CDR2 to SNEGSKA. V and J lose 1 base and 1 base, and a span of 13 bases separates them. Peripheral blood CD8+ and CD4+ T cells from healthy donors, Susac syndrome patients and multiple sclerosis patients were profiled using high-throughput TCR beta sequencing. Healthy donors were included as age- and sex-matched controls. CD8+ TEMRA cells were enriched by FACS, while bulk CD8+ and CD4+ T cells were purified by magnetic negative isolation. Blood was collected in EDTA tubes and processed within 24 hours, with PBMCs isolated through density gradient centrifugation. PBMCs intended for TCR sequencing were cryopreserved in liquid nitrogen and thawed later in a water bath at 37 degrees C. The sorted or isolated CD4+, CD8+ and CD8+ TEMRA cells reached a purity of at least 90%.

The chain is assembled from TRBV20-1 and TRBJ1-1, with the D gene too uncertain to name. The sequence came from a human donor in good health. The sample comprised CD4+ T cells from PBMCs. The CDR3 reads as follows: CSARAIYDPNTEAFF. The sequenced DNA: TGCAGTGCTAGAGCGATTTACGACCCGAACACTGAAGCTTTCTTT.